A single sample gave rise to the 25 T cell receptor beta chains below, sequenced in a study of CXCR3-negative and CXCR3-positive naive CD8 T cells. Antigen specificity for these receptors is unknown. All TRB cDNA libraries came from 5' RACE performed with UMI labels. Reanalyzing the 5' RACE reads, TCRdb keeps one entry per CDR3 protein, without DNA. This repertoire comprises about 86,000 distinct CDR3 sequences; its ten largest clones make up 0.82%. General observations from the study: CXCR3-positive naive cells carried more hydrophobic TRB CDR3s than CXCR3-negative ones.

The sample consisted of naive CXCR3+ CD8+ T cells from blood. This sample's subset: CD45RO-CCR7+CD27+CD95- naive CD8+ T cells expressing CXCR3 (TNR3+). The origin of the receptors is a human donor in good health. Some clones in this sample may be carry-over from other donors' samples.

The chain recombines TRBV18 with TRBJ2-7. CDR1 is KGHSH, CDR2 LQKENI, per germline. The CDR3 loop spans 13 amino acids. CDR3 amino acids: CASSPPQGLEQYF.

This chain uses TRBV28 with TRBJ2-1; TCRdb proposes TRBD1, but this gene call is untestable without DNA. This CDR3 spans 15 amino acids. Per the germline V gene, CDR1 is MDHEN and CDR2 is SYDVKM. The CDR3 loop is CASSPGGGAYNEQFF. Filled out from reference TRBV28 and TRBJ2-1, the complete variable domain reads DVKVTQSSRYLVKRTGEKVFLECVQDMDHENMFWYRQDPGLGLRLIYFSYDVKMKEKGDIPEGYSVSREKKERFSLILESASTNQTSMYLCASSPGGGAYNEQFFGPGTRLTVL.

The chain uses TRBV4-1 and TRBJ1-1; the TCRdb call, TRBD1, lacks DNA for checking. The CDR3 is 16 amino acids. The germline gives CDR1 MGHRA, CDR2 YSYEKL. CDR3 protein: CASSQTTGTADTEAFF.

This sequence joins TRBV29-1 and TRBJ2-5. This CDR3 spans 14 amino acids. Germline V gene lookup returns CDR1 SQVTM and CDR2 ANQGSEA. CDR3 region: CSAVESRFQETQYF.

This CDR3 reads CASSLSRGFENEQFF. This chain connects TRBV5-1 to TRBJ2-1. Germline lookup yields CDR1 SGHRS and CDR2 YFSETQ. The CDR3 length is 15 residues.

This chain joins TRBV15 and TRBJ2-7. From germline, CDR1 is LNHNV and CDR2 YYDKDF (reference sequence). The CDR3 runs to 12 residues. CDR3 loop: CAHPTSPYERYF.

V and J are TRBV19 and TRBJ1-1. The CDR3 covers 14 residues. The germline gives CDR1 LNHDA, CDR2 SQIVND (reference sequence). The chain's CDR3 is CASSRDLRVTEAFF.

The CDR3 sequence is CASSKCGWDAEAFF. J is TRBJ1-1 and V is TRBV21-1. TRBV21-1 is marked as a pseudogene. The CDR3 extends over 14 amino acids.

The chain couples TRBV14 to TRBJ2-1; TCRdb calls TRBD2, which cannot be checked without DNA. CDR3 length: 13 amino acids. Germline V lookup: CDR1 SGHDN, CDR2 FVKESK. The CDR3 region is CASSHLADNEQFF. Filled out from reference TRBV14 and TRBJ2-1, the complete variable domain reads EAGVTQFPSHSVIEKGQTVTLRCDPISGHDNLYWYRRVMGKEIKFLLHFVKESKQDESGMPNNRFLAERTGGTYSTLKVQPAELEDSGVYFCASSHLADNEQFFGPGTRLTVL.

The chain recombines TRBV28 with TRBJ2-7; lacking DNA, the TRBD1 call made by TCRdb goes unchecked. Germline CDR1 MDHEN, CDR2 SYDVKM. The CDR3 sequence is 15 residues long. This CDR3 reads CASSWSPEISYEQYF.

V is TRBV6-2 or TRBV6-3 and J is TRBJ2-7; TCRdb indicates TRBD1, and absent DNA this call remains unverified. CDR1 is MNHEY, CDR2 SVGEGT, per germline. The CDR3 has 14 amino acids. The CDR3 loop is CASSSTPRFDEQYF.

The genes are TRBV11-2 and TRBJ2-2; checking the TCRdb D call of TRBD2 is not possible without DNA. Germline lookup yields CDR1 SGHAT and CDR2 FQNNGV. CDR3 length: 16 residues. The CDR3: CASSSTGGGFGGELFF.

V is TRBV29-1 and J is TRBJ2-1. This CDR3 has 11 residues. Germline values: CDR1 SQVTM, CDR2 ANQGSEA. CDR3 in amino acids: CSVWTNNEQFF.

The chain has TRBV5-1 and TRBJ2-5; absent DNA, TCRdb's TRBD1 call cannot be checked. Germline V gene data show CDR1 as SGHRS and CDR2 as YFSETQ. The CDR3 runs to 14 residues. The CDR3 loop reads CASSLGTGLETQYF.

V usage is TRBV7-8 and J usage is TRBJ2-1. CDR1 is SGHVS, CDR2 FQNEAQ, per germline. The CDR3 sequence is 15 residues long. CDR3 residues: CASSLALSSYNEQFF.

The V call is TRBV28, the J call TRBJ1-2; no DNA is available, so the TRBD1 call from TCRdb remains unchecked. The CDR3 loop spans 13 amino acids. From germline, CDR1 is MDHEN and CDR2 SYDVKM. The CDR3 region is CASSLSGGYGYTF.

This chain uses TRBV28 with TRBJ2-7; TCRdb outputs TRBD1, but without DNA this stays unchecked. From germline, CDR1 is MDHEN and CDR2 SYDVKM. The CDR3 has 12 amino acids. The CDR3 here is CASTLKRGEQYF. Using reference TRBV28 and TRBJ2-7 for the parts outside the CDR3, the full variable domain is DVKVTQSSRYLVKRTGEKVFLECVQDMDHENMFWYRQDPGLGLRLIYFSYDVKMKEKGDIPEGYSVSREKKERFSLILESASTNQTSMYLCASTLKRGEQYFGPGTRLTVT.

CDR3 sequence: CASSRGSGTQYF. The chain combines TRBV7-9 with TRBJ2-5. The CDR3 sequence is 12 residues long. CDR1 and CDR2 from the germline V gene are SEHNR and FQNEAQ (reference sequence).

The chain uses TRBV11-2 and TRBJ1-6. CDR3 size: 13 residues. The V gene's germline CDR1 is SGHAT and CDR2 FQNNGV. The CDR3 loop is CASSLGRVSPLHF.

V is TRBV27 and J is TRBJ2-1; TCRdb reports TRBD1, a call that lacks DNA to check it against. The CDR3 loop spans 18 amino acids. Germline CDR1 MNHEY, CDR2 SMNVEV (reference sequence). CDR3 residues: CASSLLKTGGFSYNEQLF.

This chain links TRBV6-2 or TRBV6-3 with TRBJ2-5. The CDR3 consists of 14 residues. Looked up from germline, CDR1 is MNHEY and CDR2 is SVGEGT. CDR3 amino acids: CASSYSDFQETQYF.

The chain carries TRBV29-1 and TRBJ2-7; TCRdb indicates TRBD1, and absent DNA this call remains unverified. This CDR3 has 13 amino acids. Germline-derived CDR1 and CDR2 are SQVTM and ANQGSEA. The CDR3 here is CSVGDSDSYEQYF.

This CDR3 reads CTSSLSRGSYEQYF. The chain couples TRBV5-1 to TRBJ2-7. Germline loops: CDR1 SGHRS, CDR2 YFSETQ. The CDR3 has 14 amino acids.

The chain couples TRBV5-5 to TRBJ1-1. The CDR3 has 11 residues. Germline loops: CDR1 SGHKS, CDR2 YYEKEE (reference sequence). The CDR3 reads CASSPHGEAFF.

J is TRBJ2-1 and V is TRBV28; TCRdb outputs TRBD2, but without DNA this stays unchecked. Germline values: CDR1 MDHEN, CDR2 SYDVKM. The length of the CDR3 is 16 residues. CDR3 residues: CASSSLSGGNHNEQFF.